This T cell receptor (beta chain) was found in a study of cytomegalovirus exposure and HLA in healthy donors. The CDR3 is made up of 14 amino acids. Trimming stripped 0 bases from V and 0 bases from J, with 6 bases between. Germline V gene lookup returns CDR1 SEHNR and CDR2 FQNEAQ (reference sequence). Use of 60 Vbeta and 13 Jbeta primers characterized the PCR. Profiling relied on immunoSEQ multiplex PCR, and the TCRdb table lists in-frame clones only, not all of them. The data hold more than 90,000 clones, with around 70% observed a single time. The receptor was derived from a man aged 25-45 years in good health and CMV-seropositive. The chain is built from TRBV7-9 and TRBJ2-7; tentative D call: TRBD2 (6 bases). Material for sequencing was PBMCs. CDR3 region: CASSLAGGSYEQYF. CDR3 bases: TGTGCCAGCAGCTTAGCGGGGGGCTCCTACGAGCAGTACTTC.